This TCR beta chain was recorded in a study of control samples from healthy donors and cancer patients. V trimming: 5 bases; J trimming: 6 bases; junction bases outside the gene matches: 2. CDR3 length: 12 residues. Germline loops: CDR1 SGHTA, CDR2 FQGNSA. The repertoire was sequenced with immunoSEQ multiplex PCR; TCRdb's copy has only in-frame clones and lacks some. Of some 130,000 clones listed, over 85% are singletons. The chain joins TRBV7-2 to TRBJ2-7; 9 nucleotides line up with TRBD2. The specimen sequenced was blood. The TCR was taken from a man between 25 and 39 years old in good health. The CDR3 is CASSNSGSEQYF. The CDR3 DNA reads TGTGCCAGCAGCAATAGCGGGAGCGAGCAGTACTTC.